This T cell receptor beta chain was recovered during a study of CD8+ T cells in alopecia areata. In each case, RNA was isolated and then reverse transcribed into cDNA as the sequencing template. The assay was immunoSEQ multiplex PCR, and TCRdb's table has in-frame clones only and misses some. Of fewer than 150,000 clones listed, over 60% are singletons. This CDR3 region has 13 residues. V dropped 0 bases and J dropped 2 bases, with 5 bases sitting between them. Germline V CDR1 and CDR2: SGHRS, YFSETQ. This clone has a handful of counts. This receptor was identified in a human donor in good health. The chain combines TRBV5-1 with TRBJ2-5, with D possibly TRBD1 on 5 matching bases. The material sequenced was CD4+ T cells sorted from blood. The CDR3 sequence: CASSLGQQETQYF. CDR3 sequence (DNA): TGCGCCAGCAGCTTGGGACAGCAAGAGACCCAGTACTTC. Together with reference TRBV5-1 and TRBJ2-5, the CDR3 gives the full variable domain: KAGVTQTPRYLIKTRGQQVTLSCSPISGHRSVSWYQQTPGQGLQFLFEYFSETQRNKGNFPGRFSGRQFSNSRSEMNVSTLELGDSALYLCASSLGQQETQYFGPGTRLLVL.